The rows below give T cell receptor beta chains drawn from one sample of a study of post-analysis software for immune sequencing data. TCRdb analysed the PCR reads with MiXCR anew, one entry per CDR3 protein. Seen here are about 800,000 distinct CDR3 sequences, 25% to 30% observed once, and the top ten hold around 0.56%. The sample consisted of blood. Receptors originate from a girl aged 10 to 17 with multiple sclerosis. The CDR3 runs from the conserved cysteine through the conserved F or W. The D gene is left open where the match is weak. The listing skips clone size in some rows; elsewhere it reads once, few, many or a size class.

J gene: TRBJ2-5
D gene: TRBD1
V gene: TRBV5-1
clone size: -
CDR3 length: 15
CDR3 protein: CASISDRGPAETQYF
CDR3 DNA: TGCGCCAGCATCTCGGACAGGGGGCCGGCAGAGACCCAGTACTTC

J gene: TRBJ2-1
D gene: -
V gene: TRBV28
clone size: few
CDR3 length: 15
CDR3 protein: CASSLRTAGRDEQFF
CDR3 DNA: TGTGCCAGCAGTTTGCGGACAGCGGGGAGGGATGAGCAGTTCTTC

J gene: TRBJ1-1
D gene: -
V gene: TRBV20-1
clone size: -
CDR3 length: 13
CDR3 protein: CSASLARRDKAFF
CDR3 DNA: TGCAGTGCTAGCCTCGCTAGGAGGGATAAAGCTTTCTTT

J gene: TRBJ1-2
D gene: -
V gene: TRBV12-3/TRBV12-4
clone size: few
CDR3 length: 13
CDR3 protein: CASRQGQNYGYTF
CDR3 DNA: TGTGCCAGCAGGCAAGGACAGAACTATGGCTACACCTTC

J gene: TRBJ1-4
D gene: -
V gene: TRBV7-2
clone size: -
CDR3 length: 14
CDR3 protein: CASSPRGPHEKLFF
CDR3 DNA: TGTGCCAGCAGCCCACGAGGGCCTCATGAAAAACTGTTTTTT

J gene: TRBJ2-3
D gene: TRBD1
V gene: TRBV5-1
clone size: -
CDR3 length: 18
CDR3 protein: CASRRQTGVRRGSDTQYF
CDR3 DNA: TGCGCCAGCAGGAGACAGACAGGGGTTCGTCGAGGGTCAGATACGCAGTATTTT

J gene: TRBJ2-1
D gene: TRBD2
V gene: TRBV7-2
clone size: few
CDR3 length: 20
CDR3 protein: CASSAWPSNPGLAGGNEQFF
CDR3 DNA: TGTGCCAGCAGCGCTTGGCCTAGTAACCCGGGACTAGCGGGAGGCAATGAGCAGTTCTTC

J gene: TRBJ1-1
D gene: -
V gene: TRBV5-5
clone size: few
CDR3 length: 13
CDR3 protein: CASSLNPNTEAFF
CDR3 DNA: TGTGCCAGCAGCTTGAACCCGAACACTGAAGCTTTCTTT

J gene: TRBJ2-5
D gene: -
V gene: TRBV5-1
clone size: -
CDR3 length: 16
CDR3 protein: CASSLEGLMCQETQYF
CDR3 DNA: TGCGCCAGCAGCTTGGAAGGGTTGATGTGCCAAGAGACCCAGTACTTC

J gene: TRBJ2-7
D gene: TRBD2
V gene: TRBV27
clone size: many
CDR3 length: 16
CDR3 protein: CASSLSSGGRYYEQYF
CDR3 DNA: TGTGCCAGCAGTTTATCTAGCGGGGGAAGATACTACGAGCAGTACTTC

J gene: TRBJ2-1
D gene: TRBD1
V gene: TRBV6-2/TRBV6-3
clone size: -
CDR3 length: 15
CDR3 protein: CASSYSRDSYNEQFF
CDR3 DNA: TGTGCCAGCAGTTACTCCCGGGACAGCTACAATGAGCAGTTCTTC

J gene: TRBJ1-2
D gene: TRBD1
V gene: TRBV5-1
clone size: -
CDR3 length: 14
CDR3 protein: CASSPRDSPYGYTF
CDR3 DNA: TGCGCCAGCAGCCCCCGGGACAGCCCCTATGGCTACACCTTC

J gene: TRBJ1-2
D gene: TRBD1
V gene: TRBV6-6
clone size: -
CDR3 length: 17
CDR3 protein: CASSCHGLSQGDYGYTF
CDR3 DNA: TGTGCCAGCAGTTGCCATGGTCTCTCACAGGGGGACTATGGCTACACCTTC

J gene: TRBJ2-1
D gene: -
V gene: TRBV15
clone size: -
CDR3 length: 15
CDR3 protein: CATSGTGALKPGQFF
CDR3 DNA: TGTGCCACCAGCGGCACCGGGGCGCTTAAACCCGGGCAGTTCTTC

J gene: TRBJ2-1
D gene: TRBD1
V gene: TRBV7-2
clone size: few
CDR3 length: 12
CDR3 protein: CAGSLRQGVKFF
CDR3 DNA: TGTGCCGGCAGCCTACGACAGGGGGTTAAGTTCTTC

J gene: TRBJ2-7
D gene: -
V gene: TRBV7-2
clone size: -
CDR3 length: 16
CDR3 protein: CASSLMPSGNSYEQYF
CDR3 DNA: TGTGCCAGCAGCCTAATGCCTTCAGGGAATAGCTACGAGCAGTACTTC

J gene: TRBJ1-1
D gene: TRBD1
V gene: TRBV20-1
clone size: few
CDR3 length: 12
CDR3 protein: CSASPTGAGAFF
CDR3 DNA: TGCAGTGCTAGCCCGACAGGGGCCGGAGCTTTCTTT

J gene: TRBJ1-2
D gene: TRBD1
V gene: TRBV28
clone size: -
CDR3 length: 12
CDR3 protein: CASRPQGYGYTF
CDR3 DNA: TGTGCCAGCAGGCCACAGGGGTATGGCTACACCTTC

J gene: TRBJ2-5
D gene: TRBD2
V gene: TRBV15
clone size: -
CDR3 length: 16
CDR3 protein: CATSRDRAGRRETQYF
CDR3 DNA: TGTGCCACCAGCAGAGATCGAGCGGGAAGGCGAGAGACCCAGTACTTC

J gene: TRBJ1-1
D gene: -
V gene: TRBV4-3
clone size: few
CDR3 length: 15
CDR3 protein: CASSQDRRGWNEAFF
CDR3 DNA: TGCGCCAGCAGCCAAGACCGAAGGGGTTGGAATGAAGCTTTCTTT

J gene: TRBJ1-2
D gene: -
V gene: TRBV27
clone size: -
CDR3 length: 13
CDR3 protein: CASREAGLGGYTF
CDR3 DNA: TGTGCCAGCAGAGAAGCAGGCCTCGGCGGCTACACCTTC

J gene: TRBJ2-2
D gene: -
V gene: TRBV24-1
clone size: -
CDR3 length: 13
CDR3 protein: CATSLRATGELFF
CDR3 DNA: TGTGCCACCAGTTTGCGAGCTACCGGGGAGCTGTTTTTT